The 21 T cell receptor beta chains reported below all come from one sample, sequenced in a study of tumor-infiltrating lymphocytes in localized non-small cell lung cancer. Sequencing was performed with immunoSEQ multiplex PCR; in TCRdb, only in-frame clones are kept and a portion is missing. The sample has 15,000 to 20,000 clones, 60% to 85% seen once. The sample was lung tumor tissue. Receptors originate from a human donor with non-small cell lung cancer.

The CDR3: CASSGGRAFYEKLFF. Here the CDR3 DNA reads TGTGCCAGCAGCGGGGGGCGGGCTTTTTATGAAAAACTGTTTTTT. The chain combines TRBV7-9 with TRBJ1-4; weak D call: TRBD1 (6 bases). Germline V gene sequence: CDR1 SEHNR, CDR2 FQNEAQ (reference sequence). Trimming removed 5 bases at V and 6 bases at J, with 16 bases between. The CDR3 length is 15 residues.

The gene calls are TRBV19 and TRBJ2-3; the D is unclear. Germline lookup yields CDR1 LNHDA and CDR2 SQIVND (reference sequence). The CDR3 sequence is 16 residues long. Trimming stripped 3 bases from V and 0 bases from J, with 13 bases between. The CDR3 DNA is TGTGCCAGTAGTATTAGGGCGGCCAGGAGCACAGATACGCAGTATTTT. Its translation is CASSIRAARSTDTQYF.

The CDR3 DNA reads TGTGCCAGCAGTTTGCCGAGCGGAGTCCGGGAAGAGCAGTTCTTC. Translating gives CASSLPSGVREEQFF. This chain links TRBV28 with TRBJ2-1; the D gene is possibly TRBD2 (5 bases). The CDR3 totals 15 residues. The germline V gene encodes CDR1 MDHEN and CDR2 SYDVKM. Trimming cost V 3 bases and J 10 bases, with 19 bases left between them.

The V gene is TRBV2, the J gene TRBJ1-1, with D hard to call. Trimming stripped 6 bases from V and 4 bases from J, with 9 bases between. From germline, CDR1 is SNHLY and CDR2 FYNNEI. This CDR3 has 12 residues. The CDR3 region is CASRGFSTEAFF. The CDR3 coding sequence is TGTGCCAGCAGGGGCTTCAGCACTGAAGCTTTCTTT.

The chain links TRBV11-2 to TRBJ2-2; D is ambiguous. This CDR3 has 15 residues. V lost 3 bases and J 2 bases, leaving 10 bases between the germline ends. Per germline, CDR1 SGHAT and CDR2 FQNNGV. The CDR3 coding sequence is TGTGCCAGCAGCTTCTCCAGTGACAACACCGGGGAGCTGTTTTTT. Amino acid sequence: CASSFSSDNTGELFF.

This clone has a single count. CDR3 residues: CASSIRDRAPWNEQFF. The CDR3 DNA reads TGTGCCAGCAGCATCCGCGACAGGGCTCCCTGGAATGAGCAGTTCTTC. J is TRBJ2-1 and V is TRBV9; 7 nucleotides line up with TRBD1. The CDR3 is made up of 16 amino acids. Germline V gene data show CDR1 as SGDLS and CDR2 as YYNGEE. V gave up 4 bases and J gave up 7 bases; unmatched junction bases: 14. Filled out from reference TRBV9 and TRBJ2-1, the complete variable domain reads DSGVTQTPKHLITATGQRVTLRCSPRSGDLSVYWYQQSLDQGLQFLIQYYNGEERAKGNILERFSAQQFPDLHSELNLSSLELGDSALYFCASSIRDRAPWNEQFFGPGTRLTVL.

CDR3 sequence reads: CASRAAGGSPLHF. CDR3 DNA sequence: TGTGCCAGCAGGGCGGCCGGCGGCTCACCCCTCCACTTT. The chain employs TRBV2 and TRBJ1-6, with D unresolved. The CDR3 is 13 amino acids. CDR1 is SNHLY, CDR2 FYNNEI, per germline. Trimming pared 6 bases from V and 10 bases from J, leaving 13 bases between.

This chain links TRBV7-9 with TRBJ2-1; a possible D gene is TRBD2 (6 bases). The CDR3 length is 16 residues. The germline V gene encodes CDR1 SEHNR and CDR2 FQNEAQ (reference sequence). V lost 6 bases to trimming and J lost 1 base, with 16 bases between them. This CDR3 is CASRMRRGESYNEQFF. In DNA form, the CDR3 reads TGTGCCAGCAGAATGAGGCGCGGGGAGTCCTACAATGAGCAGTTCTTC.

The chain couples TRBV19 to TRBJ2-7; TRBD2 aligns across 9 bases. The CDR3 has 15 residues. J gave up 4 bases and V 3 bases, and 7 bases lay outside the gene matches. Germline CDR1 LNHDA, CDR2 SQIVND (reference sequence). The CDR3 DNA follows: TGTGCCAGTAGTATTTCGCGGGGGGGCCAGTACGAGCAGTACTTC. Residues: CASSISRGGQYEQYF.

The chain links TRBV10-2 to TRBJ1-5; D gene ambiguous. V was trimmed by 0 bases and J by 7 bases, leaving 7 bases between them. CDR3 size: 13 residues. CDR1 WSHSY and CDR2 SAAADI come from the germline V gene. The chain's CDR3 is CASSESGEQPQHF. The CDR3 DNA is TGCGCCAGCAGTGAGTCTGGAGAACAGCCCCAGCATTTT.

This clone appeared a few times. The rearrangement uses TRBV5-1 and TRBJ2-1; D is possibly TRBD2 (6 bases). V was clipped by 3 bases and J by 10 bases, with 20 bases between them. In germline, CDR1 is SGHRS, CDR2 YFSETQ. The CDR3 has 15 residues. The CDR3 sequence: CASSWTPLVEGEQFF. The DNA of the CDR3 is TGCGCCAGCAGCTGGACCCCACTAGTGGAGGGGGAGCAGTTCTTC.

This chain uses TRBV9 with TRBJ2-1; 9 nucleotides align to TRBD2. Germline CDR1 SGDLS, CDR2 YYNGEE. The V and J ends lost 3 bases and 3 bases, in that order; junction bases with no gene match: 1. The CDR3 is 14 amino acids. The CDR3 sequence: CASSGREGYNEQFF. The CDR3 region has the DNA TGTGCCAGCAGCGGGCGGGAGGGCTACAATGAGCAGTTCTTC.

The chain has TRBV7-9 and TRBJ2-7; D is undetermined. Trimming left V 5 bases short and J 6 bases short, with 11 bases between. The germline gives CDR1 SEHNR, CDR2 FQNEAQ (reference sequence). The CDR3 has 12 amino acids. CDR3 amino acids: CASSGFALEQYF. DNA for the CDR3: TGTGCCAGCAGCGGATTCGCCCTCGAGCAGTACTTC.

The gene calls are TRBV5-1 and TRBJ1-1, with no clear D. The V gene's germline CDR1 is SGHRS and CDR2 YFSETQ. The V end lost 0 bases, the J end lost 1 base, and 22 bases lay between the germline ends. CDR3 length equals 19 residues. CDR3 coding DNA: TGCGCCAGCAGCTTGGCCGATCCCCGGACGGACGGAAGGAACACTGAAGCTTTCTTT. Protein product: CASSLADPRTDGRNTEAFF.

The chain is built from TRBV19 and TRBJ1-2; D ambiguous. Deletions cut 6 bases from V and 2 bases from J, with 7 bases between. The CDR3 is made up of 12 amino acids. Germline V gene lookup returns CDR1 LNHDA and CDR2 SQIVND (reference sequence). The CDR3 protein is CASRILNYGYTF. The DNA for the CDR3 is TGTGCCAGTAGAATACTGAACTATGGCTACACCTTC.

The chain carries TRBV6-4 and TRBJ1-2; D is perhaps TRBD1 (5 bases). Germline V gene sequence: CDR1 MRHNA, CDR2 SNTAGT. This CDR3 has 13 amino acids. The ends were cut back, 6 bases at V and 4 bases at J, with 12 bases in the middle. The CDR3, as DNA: TGTGCCAGCAGCGCGGGACTCAGCTATGGCTACACCTTC. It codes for CASSAGLSYGYTF.

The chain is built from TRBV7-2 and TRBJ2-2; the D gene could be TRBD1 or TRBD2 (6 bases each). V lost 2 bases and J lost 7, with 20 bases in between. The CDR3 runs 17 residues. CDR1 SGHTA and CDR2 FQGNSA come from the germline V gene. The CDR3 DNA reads TGTGCCAGCAGCTTAAGGGTTTCCCGGGGGCCGGGCGGGGAGCTGTTTTTT. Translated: CASSLRVSRGPGGELFF.

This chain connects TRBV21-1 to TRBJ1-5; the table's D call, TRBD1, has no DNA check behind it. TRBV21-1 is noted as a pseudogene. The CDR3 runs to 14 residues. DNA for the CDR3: TGTGCCAGCAGCTGGCCAGGGCCAAATCAGCCCCAGCATTTT. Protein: CASSWPGPNQPQHF.

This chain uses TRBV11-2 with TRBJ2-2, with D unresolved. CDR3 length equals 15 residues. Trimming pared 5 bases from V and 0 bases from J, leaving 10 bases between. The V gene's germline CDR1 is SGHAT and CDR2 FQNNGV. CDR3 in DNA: TGTGCCAGCAGCCTCGGACCCGCGAACACCGGGGAGCTGTTTTTT. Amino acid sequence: CASSLGPANTGELFF.

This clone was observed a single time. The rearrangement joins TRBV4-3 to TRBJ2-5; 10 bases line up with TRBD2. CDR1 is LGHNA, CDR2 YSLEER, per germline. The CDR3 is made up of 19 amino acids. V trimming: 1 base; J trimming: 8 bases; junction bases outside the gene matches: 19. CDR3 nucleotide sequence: TGCGCCAGCAGCCAAGCCCATGCTAGCGGGAGAGGGCTGTCCGTTACCCAGTACTTC. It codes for CASSQAHASGRGLSVTQYF.

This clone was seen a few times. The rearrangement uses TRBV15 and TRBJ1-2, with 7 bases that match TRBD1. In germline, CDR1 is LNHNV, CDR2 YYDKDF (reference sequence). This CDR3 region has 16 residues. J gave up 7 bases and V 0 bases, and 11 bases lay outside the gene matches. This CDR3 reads CATSRDRIGQESGYTF. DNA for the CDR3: TGTGCCACCAGCAGAGATCGCATCGGACAGGAGTCTGGCTACACCTTC.